The T cell receptor (beta chain) described here comes from a study of T cells after posttransplantation cyclophosphamide listed by TCRdb under 2016. In terms of the full investigation: The study tracked T cell repertoire reconstitution by TRB sequencing after myeloablative bone marrow transplantation using posttransplantation cyclophosphamide as GVHD prophylaxis. Antigen receptor sequencing covered samples from a few dozen PTCy-treated patients and fewer than 20 of their related bone marrow donors. Blood from every one of the 30 to 40 PTCy patients who had 1-year posttransplant specimens underwent TRB sequencing. In 3 patients, up to about 3 additional blood samples taken between 2 and 5.2 years after transplant also underwent TRB sequencing, as did pretransplant blood from 4 patients. Because TRA and TRB clonality correlated tightly in fewer than 10 samples, the subsequent TCR analyses were limited to TRB only. Public TRB sequences were checked against a database of over 3,600 sequences associated with responses to pathogens, tumor antigens, self-antigens and alloantigens. Broad study findings and their caveats: The TRB repertoires of T cells infiltrating skin or GI tract showed only limited overlap with the TRB repertoires of T cells in blood. Donor-recipient similarity was low at 1-2 months but rose over the first year, and later blood repertoires were often dominated by donor CD8+ memory clones. Across a few dozen patients, TRB clonality was highly associated with recipient CMV seropositivity and CMV reactivation, and diversity in PTCy patients was similar to diversity in CNI/methotrexate controls.

The CDR3 holds 16 amino acids from the cysteine to the phenylalanine. Only the CDR3 DNA is retained, 48 bases long and in frame from the first base. The CDR1 and CDR2 encoded by the germline V gene (reference sequence) are LNHDA and SQIVND. Germline trimming amounts to 7 bases on V and 7 bases on J, with 15 as the count of junction bases outside the gene matches. The sample's treatment or condition label is to be understood as: high-dose cyclophosphamide on days +3 and +4 as single-agent GVHD prophylaxis. For conditioning, the PTCy patients got busulfan and fludarabine, then a related or unrelated marrow graft, followed by cyclophosphamide on days +3 and +4. PTCy-treated patients came from a prospective multi-institutional clinical trial. Peripheral blood and bone marrow mononuclear cells were isolated by Ficoll-Hypaque density centrifugation and cryopreserved. With regard to this clone: It lacks a known antigen. Per-nucleotide qualities are absent, and no much larger clonotype sits a single base away.

TRB sequencing used genomic DNA with the immunoSEQ assay at survey resolution or the hsTCRB kit. As for the authors' bioinformatics: The immunoSEQ software was used for initial read processing, and the LymphoSeq R package was used for repertoire analyses. Clonality was calculated as 1 minus normalized Shannon entropy, and the Gini coefficient was also calculated for each TRB dataset. To infer phenotypes in unsorted samples, TRB sequences from sorted subsets of the recipient or donor were mapped onto the unsorted samples of the same recipient. The clones in this table, taken by TCRdb from immuneACCESS, are in-frame only. Not every clone is retained; where verified, under half of the shortfall comes from an unresolved V gene, and the cause of the rest is unknown. The V and J calls and the clone size are those of that table, but D and trimming were determined from the DNA. In all, the sample holds about 42,000 clones, and 90% of those were seen once. The top ten clones comprise over 2% of the sample.

This sequence uses TRBV19 and TRBJ2-2, and TRBD1 aligns with 7 junction nucleotides. The input for sequencing was PBMCs, taken about 62 days after allogeneic stem cell transplant with posttransplant cyclophosphamide. This TCR came from a male patient between 60 and 69 years old who received an allogeneic stem cell transplant from a related donor and was CMV-positive. A transplant means some T cells may be of graft donor rather than patient origin. CDR3 reads: CASTWDSSRVGGELFF. In nucleotides, the sequence is TGTGCCAGTACCTGGGACAGTTCTCGGGTAGGCGGGGAGCTGTTTTTT.